The 23 T cell receptor beta chains given below trace back to one sample, sequenced in a study of regulatory T cells in long-lasting Graves disease. The sample's time point: newly diagnosed GD, antithyroid drugs for less than 3 months. Extracted RNA from PBMCs served as the source of the TCR library. Building the TCR beta libraries relied on iRepertoire HTBI primers, and CDR3 regions underwent Arm-PCR. TCRdb processed the multiplex PCR reads anew with MiXCR; each CDR3 protein has one entry. The sample includes 550,000 to 600,000 distinct CDR3 sequences, about 16% of them seen just once. These data were also filed under a second study, of T cells in Graves' hyperthyroidism and ophthalmopathy.

The sequencing here drew on peripheral blood mononuclear cells (PBMCs), taken at new diagnosis, from a patient treated with antithyroid drugs. The receptors derive from a young man with Graves disease.

This clonotype was counted a few times. In nucleotides, the CDR3 is TGTGCCATCAGACCCAGAGGGACAGTGAACACTGAAGCTTTCTTT. Encoded protein: CAIRPRGTVNTEAFF. The chain couples TRBV10-3 to TRBJ1-1, with 7 bases identical to TRBD1. Looked up from germline, CDR1 is ENHRY and CDR2 is SYGVKD. V dropped 6 bases and J dropped 0; count of bases not matched to a gene: 7. CDR3 length equals 15 residues.

This sequence joins TRBV29-1 and TRBJ2-2, with D possibly matching TRBD1 (5 bases). Looked up from germline, CDR1 is SQVTM and CDR2 is ANQGSEA. The CDR3 covers 12 residues. With 7 bases removed from V and 2 bases from J, the gap between germline ends came to 8 bases. The CDR3 DNA reads TGCAGCGGACAGAGAAACACCGGGGAGCTGTTTTTT. It is translated as CSGQRNTGELFF.

This clonotype was counted ten times or more. The chain uses TRBV7-2 and TRBJ2-3; TRBD2 is a possible D gene (5 bases). Between the trimmed V and J ends, which lost 3 bases and 3 bases, there was a span of 10 bases. The CDR3 consists of 14 residues. CDR1 is SGHTA, CDR2 FQGNSA, per germline. This CDR3 is CASSFEGRTDTQYF. For the CDR3, the DNA is TGTGCCAGCAGCTTCGAGGGTAGGACAGATACGCAGTATTTT.

This clonotype came up many times. The chain is built from TRBV7-9 and TRBJ2-1; 7 bases line up with TRBD1. The CDR3 spans 16 residues. Germline CDR1 and CDR2: SEHNR and FQNEAQ (reference sequence). The ends lost 5 bases at V and 9 bases at J; junction bases unmatched: 16. The CDR3 spells CASSGDRSTGFAEQFF. CDR3 bases: TGTGCCAGCAGCGGCGACAGGTCGACAGGGTTTGCTGAGCAGTTCTTC.

This clonotype has at least ten counts. The V and J genes are TRBV2 and TRBJ2-7; possible D gene TRBD2, 6 bases. Germline V gives CDR1 SNHLY, CDR2 FYNNEI. V was trimmed by 8 bases and J by 6 bases, leaving 17 bases between them. The CDR3 has 13 amino acids. DNA for the CDR3: TGTGCCAGCGGGCGGGACCGAGACCTCGAGCAGTACTTC. This encodes CASGRDRDLEQYF.

This clonotype occurred many times. The rearrangement joins TRBV5-1 to TRBJ2-7; perhaps TRBD2 as D (6 bases). Germline lookup yields CDR1 SGHRS and CDR2 YFSETQ. The V end was cut by 4 bases, the J end by 3 bases, with 14 bases between. This CDR3 has 14 amino acids. CDR3 in DNA: TGCGCCAGCAGCCTTGGGACTGGGTACTACGAGCAGTACTTC. Residues: CASSLGTGYYEQYF.

CDR3 protein: CAISESILGQGAAFF. In DNA form, the CDR3 reads TGTGCCATCAGTGAGTCGATTCTGGGACAGGGCGCAGCTTTCTTT. The chain links TRBV10-3 to TRBJ1-1, with 9 nucleotides matching TRBD1. The length of the CDR3 is 15 residues. CDR1 and CDR2 (germline): ENHRY, SYGVKD. The V and J ends lost 0 bases and 10 bases, in that order; junction bases with no gene match: 9.

The chain combines TRBV3-1 with TRBJ2-2; D gene unclear. Germline-derived CDR1 and CDR2 are LGHDT and YNNKEL (reference sequence). With 8 bases removed from V and 0 bases from J, the gap between germline ends came to 7 bases. The CDR3 extends over 13 amino acids. The DNA of the CDR3 is TGTGCCAGCCTCAGCCCGAACACCGGGGAGCTGTTTTTT. This codes for CASLSPNTGELFF.

In its sample, this clonotype was seen a few times. V usage is TRBV10-2 and J usage is TRBJ1-2; no clear D. Germline lookup yields CDR1 WSHSY and CDR2 SAAADI. Trimming took off 2 bases at V and 2 bases at J, with 6 bases between the two ends. This CDR3 is 13 amino acids long. The CDR3 sequence is CASSEVRNYGYTF. CDR3 nucleotide sequence: TGCGCCAGCAGTGAGGTCAGAAACTATGGCTACACCTTC.

This clonotype was seen repeatedly, ten times or more. The V and J genes are TRBV5-1 and TRBJ2-3; D not certain. This CDR3 contains 15 residues. The germline V and J ends were trimmed by 1 base and 5 bases, with 14 bases remaining between them. Germline-derived CDR1 and CDR2 are SGHRS and YFSETQ. The CDR3 DNA reads as TGCGCCAGCAGCTTGCAACAGAATGTGGGAGATACGCAGTATTTT. Translating it yields CASSLQQNVGDTQYF.

This clonotype was detected only a few times. This could be a read error, since a much larger clone is one nucleotide away. The final CDR3 position lacks the conserved phenylalanine or tryptophan, pointing to a likely read error. The genes are TRBV2 and TRBJ2-1; 9 nucleotides match TRBD2. This CDR3 has 14 residues. The V gene's germline CDR1 is SNHLY and CDR2 FYNNEI. With 8 bases clipped from V and 2 bases from J, the junction kept 4 bases outside the gene matches. CDR3 loop: CASCSGSAYNEQFL. DNA for the CDR3: TGTGCCAGCTGTAGCGGGAGCGCCTACAATGAGCAGTTCCTC.

Only a few counts were recorded for this clonotype. Written as DNA, the CDR3 is TGTGCCAGCAGGTTCTCTCGGGACAGGGCTGATCCGAACACTGAAGCTTTCTTT. This sequence encodes CASRFSRDRADPNTEAFF. The chain is built from TRBV2 and TRBJ1-1, with 9 nucleotides matching TRBD1. Germline-derived CDR1 and CDR2 are SNHLY and FYNNEI. J was trimmed by 1 base and V by 6 bases; bases with no gene match: 15. The CDR3 is 18 amino acids.

This clonotype was detected only a few times. The rearrangement links TRBV29-1 to TRBJ2-1; D is unclear. The CDR3 runs to 13 residues. Trimming stripped 4 bases from V and 8 bases from J, with 15 bases between. Germline V lookup: CDR1 SQVTM, CDR2 ANQGSEA. The CDR3 nucleotides are TGCAGCGTTGCTAACGGCGCCCTGGATGAGCAGTTCTTC. It encodes CSVANGALDEQFF.

This clonotype was detected only a few times. The rearrangement joins TRBV7-9 to TRBJ2-3; unclear D gene. The CDR3 totals 14 residues. Germline values: CDR1 SEHNR, CDR2 FQNEAQ (reference sequence). Trimming took off 5 bases at V and 0 bases at J, with 9 bases between the two ends. This CDR3 reads CASSKILSTDTQYF. CDR3 sequence (DNA): TGTGCCAGCAGCAAGATCCTAAGCACAGATACGCAGTATTTT.

This clonotype was counted at least ten times. This rearrangement joins TRBV7-9 to TRBJ2-1; D gene ambiguous. Trimming stripped 4 bases from V and 8 bases from J, with 12 bases between. CDR1 SEHNR and CDR2 FQNEAQ come from the germline V gene (reference sequence). The CDR3 covers 13 residues. The CDR3 DNA follows: TGTGCCAGCAGCTCCACGCATGTAGATGAGCAGTTCTTC. Its translation: CASSSTHVDEQFF.

This clonotype was picked up many times. This sequence joins TRBV9 and TRBJ2-3; 9 bases match TRBD2. Germline V gene lookup returns CDR1 SGDLS and CDR2 YYNGEE. V was clipped by 5 bases and J by 4 bases; unmatched bases: 8. CDR3 length: 15 amino acids. CDR3 in DNA: TGTGCCAGCAGTCCGACGGGACTAGCTGCAGATACGCAGTATTTT. This sequence encodes CASSPTGLAADTQYF.

The chain combines TRBV12-3 or TRBV12-4 with TRBJ2-1; no clear D gene. The CDR3 is made up of 13 amino acids. V was shortened by 3 bases and J by 13 bases, with 16 bases between the two germline ends. In DNA form, the CDR3 reads TGTGCCAGCAGTTTCGAAGCATGGGAAGGTCAGTTCTTC. It specifies CASSFEAWEGQFF.

The chain joins TRBV9 to TRBJ2-5; D remains ambiguous. The CDR3 runs to 14 residues. Trimming took 0 bases from V and 0 from J, leaving 6 bases between them. From germline, CDR1 is SGDLS and CDR2 YYNGEE. CDR3 loop: CASSVGDYQETQYF. The CDR3 nucleotides read TGTGCCAGCAGCGTAGGGGATTACCAAGAGACCCAGTACTTC.

The table lists this clonotype with many counts. CDR3 bases: TGTGCCAGCAGGAGGTTGGTCGCCCTTGATTCACCCCTCCACTTT. It yields the protein CASRRLVALDSPLHF. The chain joins TRBV6-2 or TRBV6-3 to TRBJ1-6; D gene uncertain. Germline assignment: CDR1 MNHEY and CDR2 SVGEGT. The CDR3 is 15 residues long. Trimming cost V 6 bases and J 8 bases, with 17 bases left between them.

This chain links TRBV6-2 or TRBV6-3 with TRBJ2-7, with D perhaps matching TRBD1 or TRBD2 (5 bases each). Trimming stripped 10 bases from V and 1 base from J, with 14 bases between. Germline V gene lookup returns CDR1 MNHEY and CDR2 SVGEGT. The CDR3 is 13 residues long. The CDR3 coding sequence is TGTGCCACCCGGGACGGCCCTTCCTACGAGCAGTACTTC. It yields the protein CATRDGPSYEQYF.

This clonotype has a count of ten or more. J is TRBJ2-1 and V is TRBV20-1, with 10 bases matching TRBD2. CDR1 and CDR2 (germline): DFQATT, SNEGSKA (reference sequence). The CDR3 extends over 15 amino acids. The trim removed 2 bases at V and 6 bases at J, leaving 7 bases unmatched. This CDR3 is CSARLPGTSVNEQFF. The CDR3 DNA is TGCAGTGCTAGACTCCCCGGGACTAGCGTCAATGAGCAGTTCTTC.

This clonotype was seen a handful of times. V gene TRBV5-5 combines with J gene TRBJ2-7, with 10 positions matching TRBD1. The J segment lost 4 bases and the V segment lost 5 bases, leaving 12 bases of the junction unmatched. Germline-derived CDR1 and CDR2 are SGHKS and YYEKEE (reference sequence). The CDR3 totals 16 residues. CDR3: CASRLAPGQGFYEQYF. The CDR3 bases are TGTGCCAGCAGGCTAGCCCCGGGACAGGGGTTTTACGAGCAGTACTTC.

This clonotype appeared many times. This chain uses TRBV28 with TRBJ2-2; TRBD1 matches at 10 bases. The CDR3 consists of 16 residues. Germline V gene data show CDR1 as MDHEN and CDR2 as SYDVKM. Unmatched junction bases numbered 8, after V lost 5 bases and J lost 5 bases. The CDR3 region has the DNA TGTGCCAGCAGTCTAATAATGGGACAGGGGACCGGGGAGCTGTTTTTT. Translating it yields CASSLIMGQGTGELFF.